This T cell receptor (beta chain) was sequenced in a study of human T cells and chemical hapten exposure (dated by TCRdb to the early 2020s). Turning to the overall study: For sensitization, 2% DPC in acetone was applied to an approximately 2 cm by approximately 2 cm area of upper inner arm skin. Throughout the study period of about 23 weeks, patients also received therapeutic DPC doses to the scalp every week. Patch tests used Finn chambers with 0.01% DPC on the upper back, scored after 6 days by International Contact Dermatitis Research Group standards. Blood samples were taken from patients before sensitization (week 0) and then at 2, 6 and about 24 weeks after DPC sensitization. This study followed changes in the peripheral blood TCR repertoire in vivo during primary and secondary sensitization of alopecia patients to the hapten diphenylcyclopropenone (DPC). Blood for TCR sequencing was provided by twenty-nine alopecia patients at one to four time points (pre-sensitization, 2, 6 and 24 weeks). Most of the patients in the cohort were female, and the cohort covered alopecia areata with under or over 50% scalp involvement, alopecia totalis and alopecia universalis. The libraries were sequenced as a pool, and the TCR yield per sample differed mostly because of small variations in library volumes within the pool. Paper-wide results and their limitations: Expanded TCRs formed significantly more large CDR3 similarity clusters than pre-sensitization or healthy control sets, consistent with antigen-driven responses. Alopecia, a presumed autoimmune disease, was present in all patients, so the immune response of the patients might differ from that of healthy individuals. DPC sensitization did not change the number of TCRs with a frequency above 1 in 1000, and there was no evidence of changes in global repertoire structure. After repeated subsampling, the strength of the expansion versus patch-test correlation and the threshold at which it became significant changed. Patch test score was positively correlated with the number of PT1 expanded TCRs, with significance at thresholds 8, 16 and 32 but not at 4.

With respect to this clonotype: Its antigen is not yet known. No base qualities exist here, and no much larger clone lies one base off it.

The library was produced with RACE. TCRdb lists the instrument as NextSeq 500. Library preparation attached unique molecular identifiers to individual cDNA molecules for quantitative, reproducible TCR counting. Each blood RNA sample was used to sequence both TCR alpha and TCR beta chains. Per the source publication's procedure: A median of around 100,000 TCRs per sample was observed, with a range of 23,224 to 690,600. The Decombinator software suite was used to annotate the V, J and CDR3 of the TCR reads. For the PS versus PT1 abundance plots, all samples were subsampled to the same number of TCRs (28,000). Expanded TCRs were defined as absent before sensitization and observed at least eight times at the 2-week time point. Using fastp at Q25 and MiXCR, TCRdb reprocessed the public reads and kept productive beta chains. Each entry is one CDR3 protein sequence, shown with its most common DNA and genes. The V and J calls were determined by TCRdb, not by the authors. This sample comprises roughly 380,000 distinct CDR3 sequences, more than 4.5% of them detected only once. Under 3% of the sample is in the top ten clones.

The time point label of this sample denotes: patch test 1, 2 weeks after DPC sensitization. Taken with the paper, the label for treatment or condition translates to: therapeutic diphenylcyclopropenone sensitization with weekly scalp DPC. Blood at each patch-test visit was drawn before the patch test was applied. To be eligible, patients had to be aged 18 to 70, diagnosed with alopecia and judged suitable for DPC therapy, while pregnant patients were excluded. Total RNA was isolated from unfractionated whole blood collected in Tempus Blood RNA tubes. V loses 0 bases, J loses 0 bases, and the germline ends lie 8 bases apart. The germline V gene (reference sequence) provides CDR1 MNHEY and CDR2 SMNVEV. From cysteine to phenylalanine, the CDR3 is 15 amino acids long. Of the read, only the CDR3 DNA is kept; its 45 bases are in frame from base 1.

The input for sequencing was whole blood, taken in connection with sensitization to the hapten diphenylcyclopropenone (DPC). The source of this sequence is a woman aged 45-59 years with alopecia areata. Some clones in this sample may be carry-over from other donors' samples. The V and J segments used are TRBV27 and TRBJ1-1, with the D gene uncertain. In nucleotides, the sequence is TGTGCCAGCAGTTTATCCCGCTCTTTGAACACTGAAGCTTTCTTT. Its protein is CASSLSRSLNTEAFF.